Each of the 15 T cell receptor beta chains below was sequenced from the same sample in a study of vaccination and CD4 T cells after COVID-19. Once obtained from cultured CD4+ T cells, the DNA was sequenced using the Oncomine TCR Beta short-read assay. TCRdb reanalysed the PCR reads using MiXCR and keeps one entry per CDR3 protein. The table has more than 10,000 distinct CDR3 sequences, approximately 74% seen once. Regarding treatment: approximately 9-day PBMC culture with coronavirus spike peptide pools or control peptides (ViraFEST assay). Their antigens are not known. Source material: CD4+ T cells from blood, cultured in vitro. Every receptor here comes from a human donor who had recovered from COVID-19.

In its sample, this clonotype was seen a few times. The chain uses TRBV7-9 and TRBJ1-2; D is unclear. The CDR3 contains 11 residues. The germline gives CDR1 SEHNR, CDR2 FQNEAQ (reference sequence). Trimming pared 1 base from V and 6 bases from J, leaving 3 bases between. DNA of the CDR3: TGTGCCAGCAGCTTAGGGGATGGCTACACCTTC. This sequence encodes CASSLGDGYTF.

V gene TRBV6-1 combines with J gene TRBJ1-3, with D unresolved. The CDR3 has 11 residues. The V end was cut by 8 bases, the J end by 4 bases, with 6 bases between. Germline V gene lookup returns CDR1 MNHNS and CDR2 SASEGT. The CDR3 DNA is TGTGCCAGCGGAAGGGGAAACACCATATATTTT. Its translation is CASGRGNTIYF.

The chain carries TRBV19 and TRBJ2-4, with D unresolved. The V end was cut by 7 bases, the J end by 0 bases, with 13 bases between. CDR1 and CDR2 from the germline V gene are LNHDA and SQIVND (reference sequence). The CDR3 has 15 residues. CDR3 residues: CASTTKAVAKNIQYF. The CDR3 nucleotides are TGTGCCAGTACCACGAAGGCGGTAGCCAAAAACATTCAGTACTTC.

V and J are TRBV19 and TRBJ1-5, with a tentative D call TRBD1 (5 bases). Germline CDR1 LNHDA, CDR2 SQIVND (reference sequence). The CDR3 extends over 16 amino acids. The V gene lost 3 bases and the J gene lost 9 bases, with 21 bases spanning the gap. This CDR3 is CASSILLAGLGRPQHF. The CDR3 DNA follows: TGTGCCAGTAGTATCCTCCTTGCGGGCTTGGGGCGGCCCCAGCATTTT. The full variable domain, in which reference TRBV19 and TRBJ1-5 provide the parts outside the CDR3, is DGGITQSPKYLFRKEGQNVTLSCEQNLNHDAMYWYRQDPGQGLRLIYYSQIVNDFQKGDIAEGYSVSREKKESFPLTVTSAQKNPTAFYLCASSILLAGLGRPQHFGDGTRLSIL.

DNA for the CDR3: TGCAGTGCTAGAGATCTCCAAGCCCTGGGAGAGCAAGAGACCCAGTACTTC. Protein sequence: CSARDLQALGEQETQYF. V and J are TRBV20-1 and TRBJ2-5, with D perhaps TRBD2 (5 bases). There are 17 residues in the CDR3. V gave up 0 bases and J gave up 2 bases, with 19 bases separating them. Germline-derived CDR1 and CDR2 are DFQATT and SNEGSKA (reference sequence).

The chain couples TRBV29-1 to TRBJ1-5; no clear D. This CDR3 is 12 amino acids long. Trimming stripped 4 bases from V and 3 bases from J, with 7 bases between. The V gene's germline CDR1 is SQVTM and CDR2 ANQGSEA. CDR3 DNA sequence: TGCAGCGTTGGCGGGCACAATCAGCCCCAGCATTTT. Encoded protein: CSVGGHNQPQHF.

V gene TRBV7-2 combines with J gene TRBJ2-3, with 7 bases aligning to TRBD2. Germline V gene sequence: CDR1 SGHTA, CDR2 FQGNSA. The CDR3 covers 16 residues. With V trimmed by 0 bases and J by 0 bases, 3 bases remained unmatched. DNA for the CDR3: TGTGCCAGCAGCTTAGCTAGCGGGCCTAGCACAGATACGCAGTATTTT. This sequence encodes CASSLASGPSTDTQYF. Full variable domain (remainder filled in from reference TRBV7-2 and TRBJ2-3): GAGVSQSPSNKVTEKGKDVELRCDPISGHTALYWYRQSLGQGLEFLIYFQGNSAPDKSGLPSDRFSAERTGGSVSTLTIQRTQQEDSAVYLCASSLASGPSTDTQYFGPGTRLTVL.

The chain uses TRBV7-9 and TRBJ1-1; unclear D gene. V lost 1 base, J lost 6 bases, and 12 bases lay in between. Germline CDR1 and CDR2: SEHNR and FQNEAQ (reference sequence). The CDR3 is made up of 14 amino acids. The chain's CDR3 is CASSLGTSGAEAFF. CDR3 in DNA: TGTGCCAGCAGCTTAGGAACCTCCGGAGCTGAAGCTTTCTTT.

The chain combines TRBV30 with TRBJ2-2; D uncertain. Germline assignment: CDR1 GTSNPN and CDR2 SVGIG (reference sequence). This CDR3 comprises 11 residues. The V and J ends lost 2 bases and 5 bases respectively, with 3 bases between them. The CDR3 DNA follows: TGTGCCTGGAGTCGGACCGGGGAGCTGTTTTTT. Its protein is CAWSRTGELFF.

This clonotype appeared a single time. The chain joins TRBV6-1 to TRBJ2-7, with D maybe TRBD1 (6 bases). Germline V gene sequence: CDR1 MNHNS, CDR2 SASEGT. This CDR3 comprises 12 residues. V was cut by 2 bases and J by 5 bases, with 7 bases left in between. The CDR3 DNA reads TGTGCCAGCAGTGAAAACAGGGACGAGCAGTACTTC. Encoded protein: CASSENRDEQYF.

J is TRBJ2-2 and V is TRBV6-1, with D hard to call. Germline V lookup: CDR1 MNHNS, CDR2 SASEGT. The CDR3 covers 12 residues. The V end was cut by 4 bases, the J end by 3 bases, with 3 bases between. For the CDR3, the DNA is TGTGCCAGCAGTGGTTACACCGGGGAGCTGTTTTTT. Its translation: CASSGYTGELFF.

The chain uses TRBV28 and TRBJ2-7, with a weak D call TRBD1 (5 bases). CDR1 and CDR2 from the germline V gene are MDHEN and SYDVKM. The V end lost 4 bases, the J end lost 3 bases, and 10 bases lay between the germline ends. The CDR3 covers 13 residues. This chain's CDR3 is CASSSRADYEQYF. Here the CDR3 DNA reads TGTGCCAGCAGTTCCAGGGCGGACTACGAGCAGTACTTC.

V usage is TRBV28 and J usage is TRBJ2-3; D is tentatively TRBD1 or TRBD2 (7 bases each). Germline V gene sequence: CDR1 MDHEN, CDR2 SYDVKM. V was clipped by 3 bases and J by 0 bases, with 19 bases between them. This CDR3 has 18 amino acids. The CDR3 spells CASSLGRGLGVSTDTQYF. CDR3 coding DNA: TGTGCCAGCAGTTTGGGGAGGGGGCTAGGGGTTAGCACAGATACGCAGTATTTT. Full variable domain (rest looked up from reference TRBV28 and TRBJ2-3): DVKVTQSSRYLVKRTGEKVFLECVQDMDHENMFWYRQDPGLGLRLIYFSYDVKMKEKGDIPEGYSVSREKKERFSLILESASTNQTSMYLCASSLGRGLGVSTDTQYFGPGTRLTVL.

The chain is built from TRBV6-1 and TRBJ2-1; D is uncertain. The germline gives CDR1 MNHNS, CDR2 SASEGT. V was shortened by 7 bases and J by 9 bases, with 16 bases between the two germline ends. CDR3 size: 13 residues. The CDR3 sequence: CASTEIGRSEQFF. CDR3 DNA sequence: TGTGCCAGCACCGAGATAGGGCGGAGTGAGCAGTTCTTC.

This clonotype was seen only a few times. The chain uses TRBV7-9 and TRBJ1-2, with D uncertain. From germline, CDR1 is SEHNR and CDR2 FQNEAQ (reference sequence). CDR3 length: 16 residues. Trimming stripped 6 bases from V and 5 bases from J, with 22 bases between. CDR3: CASSLGQPSDQYGYTF. The CDR3, as DNA: TGTGCCAGCAGTTTGGGCCAGCCCTCCGATCAGTATGGCTACACCTTC.